This record covers a single TCR beta chain. Trimming at V came to 2 bases and at J to 7 bases, leaving 14 bases not matched to a gene. Germline V CDR1 and CDR2: SGHDT, YYEEEE. This CDR3 comprises 16 residues. The data were taken from a study of blood T cells in healthy people across ages. Next came a second PCR, run for roughly 6 to 11 cycles, which used a sample-barcoded 5' primer along with a J-beta primer mix. TCRdb reprocessed the 5' RACE reads via MiXCR and lists one record per CDR3 protein. The table has about 1.8 million distinct CDR3 sequences, about 50% seen once; the top ten hold roughly 2.1%.

The sample comprised blood. This TCR derives from a woman in her thirties or forties in good health. J is TRBJ1-2 and V is TRBV5-6, with 7 bases identical to TRBD1. The CDR3 sequence is CASSFFLPTGSGGYTF. DNA of the CDR3: TGTGCCAGCAGCTTCTTCCTACCGACAGGGAGTGGTGGCTACACCTTC.